These 8 T cell receptor beta chains were all obtained from the same sample, sequenced in a study of blood T cell repertoires in COVID-19. Clones were read by immunoSEQ multiplex PCR, and TCRdb kept only the in-frame ones, dropping some. The profile shows hundreds of thousands of clones, approximately 88% of them singletons. The sequencing sample was made of peripheral blood. Receptors originate from a man between 35 and 55 years old with acute or convalescent COVID-19.

V is TRBV6-2 or TRBV6-3 and J is TRBJ2-7; TRBD2 matches at 9 bases. The CDR3 contains 15 residues. Germline CDR1 MNHEY, CDR2 SVGEGT. Germline trimming cut 2 bases from V and 1 base from J; bases unmatched to any gene: 3. DNA of the CDR3: TGTGCCAGCAGTTACGGTGCGGGAGGGTCCTACGAGCAGTACTTC. Encoded protein: CASSYGAGGSYEQYF.

The CDR3 nucleotides read TGTGCCAGCAGATTGACTAGACAAGAGACCCAGTACTTC. Encoded protein: CASRLTRQETQYF. The V and J genes are TRBV2 and TRBJ2-5; a weak D match, TRBD2 (6 bases). CDR1 is SNHLY and CDR2 is FYNNEI in the germline V gene. The CDR3 has 13 amino acids. Trimming took 6 bases from V and 2 from J, leaving 10 bases between them.

This clone was picked up one time. The V gene is TRBV15, the J gene TRBJ2-3, with D perhaps matching TRBD2 (6 bases). The germline V gene has CDR1 LNHNV and CDR2 YYDKDF (reference sequence). CDR3 length equals 15 residues. V lost 7 bases and J 5 bases, leaving 19 bases between the germline ends. This CDR3 is CATMDGGPPGDTQYF. The CDR3 DNA follows: TGTGCCACCATGGACGGGGGTCCCCCGGGAGATACGCAGTATTTT.

This clone was picked up a small number of times. The chain joins TRBV12-5 to TRBJ1-6, with D unclear. The CDR3 runs 14 residues. CDR1 and CDR2 from the germline V gene are LGHNT and FRNRAP. Trimming removed 7 bases at V and 9 bases at J, with 16 bases between. The CDR3 DNA sequence: TGTGCTAGTGTCGTAGAGATCGGGTCTTCACCCCTCCACTTT. It is translated as CASVVEIGSSPLHF.

The genes are TRBV6-5 and TRBJ2-7; 10 nucleotides match TRBD2. CDR1 is MNHEY and CDR2 is SVGAGI in the germline V gene. V gave up 6 bases and J gave up 2 bases; unmatched junction bases: 4. The CDR3 runs 14 residues. The CDR3 loop is CASRTSGGAYEQYF. The DNA for the CDR3 is TGTGCCAGCAGAACAAGCGGGGGGGCCTACGAGCAGTACTTC.

The rearrangement links TRBV6-1 to TRBJ2-5; TRBD1 matches at 7 bases. J gave up 3 bases and V 3 bases, and 7 bases lay outside the gene matches. This CDR3 has 15 amino acids. Germline loops: CDR1 MNHNS, CDR2 SASEGT. This CDR3 is CASSDVKTGKETQYF. CDR3 bases: TGTGCCAGCAGTGACGTAAAGACAGGGAAAGAGACCCAGTACTTC.

Regarding this clone: The identical CDR3 is also encoded by other nucleotide sequences in the sample. The chain links TRBV3-1 (or the pseudogene TRBV3-2) to TRBJ2-1, with D unresolved. V shed 0 bases and J shed 0 bases, with 6 bases lying between them. The CDR3 loop spans 15 amino acids. CDR1 is LGHDT, CDR2 YNNKEL, per germline (reference sequence). CDR3 DNA: TGTGCCAGCAGCCAAGACTCGAGCTCCTACAATGAGCAGTTCTTC. Its translation: CASSQDSSSYNEQFF.

CDR3 region: CAWSVTQGYTEAFF. CDR3 DNA sequence: TGTGCCTGGAGCGTAACCCAGGGTTATACTGAAGCTTTCTTT. The gene calls are TRBV30 and TRBJ1-1, with D possibly matching TRBD1 (5 bases). Trimming took off 3 bases at V and 5 bases at J, with 16 bases between the two ends. The CDR3 sequence is 14 residues long. Germline V gene sequence: CDR1 GTSNPN, CDR2 SVGIG (reference sequence).